Presented here are 23 T cell receptor beta chains from one specimen sequenced in a study of T cell clones after liver transplantation. TCRdb's table, derived via immunoSEQ multiplex PCR, lists solely in-frame clones and lacks some. Of around 19,000 clones listed, around 75% were seen once; the top ten hold roughly a third. The sample was CD8+ T cells from blood, taken more than 53 months after liver transplant. The receptors were sampled from a human patient who received a liver transplant. Certain T cells may be donor cells from the graft.

There are a few counts of this clone. The J gene is TRBJ2-1, the V gene TRBV4-1, with 10 positions matching TRBD2. V was clipped by 5 bases and J by 1 base; unmatched bases: 8. Germline lookup yields CDR1 MGHRA and CDR2 YSYEKL. The CDR3 contains 17 residues. DNA of the CDR3: TGCGCCAGCAGCTCCACCAGCGGGGGGGCGTCCTACAATGAGCAGTTCTTC. Protein sequence: CASSSTSGGASYNEQFF.

CDR3 amino acids: CASSPRDRGLYNEQFF. The CDR3 region has the DNA TGTGCCAGCAGCCCCCGGGACAGGGGGCTTTACAATGAGCAGTTCTTC. The chain carries TRBV11-3 and TRBJ2-1, with 12 bases matching TRBD1. The V segment lost 5 bases and the J segment 4 bases; nucleotides outside the gene matches: 6. Germline V CDR1 and CDR2: SGHNT, YENEEA. The CDR3 is 16 amino acids.

The chain uses TRBV7-9 and TRBJ1-1; a weak D match, TRBD1 (5 bases). The CDR3 spans 14 residues. Germline CDR1 reads SEHNR; CDR2 reads FQNEAQ (reference sequence). V gave up 4 bases and J gave up 4 bases, with 13 bases separating them. CDR3 coding DNA: TGTGCCAGCAGCTCGCCGGGGGGAGGCACTGAAGCTTTCTTT. Translating it yields CASSSPGGGTEAFF.

The genes are TRBV4-2 and TRBJ1-4; the D gene is possibly TRBD1 (5 bases). Looked up from germline, CDR1 is LGHNA and CDR2 is YNFKEQ. CDR3 size: 16 residues. V lost 1 base and J lost 8, with 17 bases in between. The CDR3 nucleotides read TGTGCCAGCAGCCAAGCCCTCGGAGAAGGGGAAGAAAAACTGTTTTTT. Encoded protein: CASSQALGEGEEKLFF.

This clone was counted between two and nine times. This chain uses TRBV11-3 with TRBJ2-2, with unresolved D. V was pared by 3 bases and J by 4 bases, with 12 bases between. In germline, CDR1 is SGHNT, CDR2 YENEEA. The CDR3 loop spans 15 amino acids. The CDR3 here is CASSFEGRSTGELFF. The CDR3 DNA is TGTGCCAGCAGCTTTGAAGGCCGGTCCACCGGGGAGCTGTTTTTT.

Only one count was recorded for this clone. The rearrangement joins TRBV2 to TRBJ2-7; D perhaps matches TRBD2 (7 bases). CDR3 length: 13 residues. Trimming stripped 4 bases from V and 3 bases from J, with 10 bases between. CDR1 and CDR2 from the germline V gene are SNHLY and FYNNEI. CDR3 coding DNA: TGTGCCAGCAGTGCGGGGGGCGGCTACGAGCAGTACTTC. Translation: CASSAGGGYEQYF.

This clone was seen more than once but under ten times. Other nucleotide sequences in the sample specify the same CDR3. The chain employs TRBV19 and TRBJ2-1; either TRBD1 or TRBD2 may fit D (5 bases each). CDR3 length: 14 residues. The germline V gene encodes CDR1 LNHDA and CDR2 SQIVND (reference sequence). Trimming left V 6 bases short and J 7 bases short, with 16 bases between. Here the CDR3 DNA reads TGTGCCAGTAGCATCGGGGCGATGGGGAATGAGCAGTTCTTC. The encoded protein is CASSIGAMGNEQFF.

The chain links TRBV9 to TRBJ2-7, with D possibly called TRBD1 or TRBD2 (5 bases each). The CDR3 has 15 residues. The V and J ends lost 0 bases and 1 base respectively, with 11 bases between them. Per the germline V gene, CDR1 is SGDLS and CDR2 is YYNGEE. The chain's CDR3 is CASSVASGGSYEQYF. In DNA form, the CDR3 reads TGTGCCAGCAGCGTAGCCTCTGGGGGTTCCTACGAGCAGTACTTC.

V usage is TRBV27 and J usage is TRBJ2-5; TRBD1 agrees at 9 bases. Germline V gene lookup returns CDR1 MNHEY and CDR2 SMNVEV (reference sequence). V lost 5 bases and J lost 3; bases outside the gene matches: 7. The CDR3 loop spans 15 amino acids. The CDR3 DNA reads as TGTGCCAGCAGTCTCCTGACAGGGGGGGAAGAGACCCAGTACTTC. Protein sequence: CASSLLTGGEETQYF.

This clone was counted once. The CDR3 loop is CASSQRAGPETQYF. The DNA for the CDR3 is TGCGCCAGCAGCCAAAGGGCTGGGCCCGAGACCCAGTACTTC. The rearrangement links TRBV4-1 to TRBJ2-5; D is uncertain. Germline V gene lookup returns CDR1 MGHRA and CDR2 YSYEKL. The CDR3 extends over 14 amino acids. V shed 2 bases and J shed 5 bases, with 12 bases lying between them.

This clone was counted only a few times. This sequence joins TRBV2 and TRBJ1-1; D gene uncertain. Deletions cut 4 bases from V and 2 bases from J, with 5 bases between. The CDR3 loop spans 12 amino acids. Germline CDR1 reads SNHLY; CDR2 reads FYNNEI. The CDR3 DNA sequence: TGTGCCAGCAGTGTCGTTAACACTGAAGCTTTCTTT. It encodes CASSVVNTEAFF. Together with reference TRBV2 and TRBJ1-1, the CDR3 gives the full variable domain: EPEVTQTPSHQVTQMGQEVILRCVPISNHLYFYWYRQILGQKVEFLVSFYNNEISEKSEIFDDQFSVERPDGSNFTLKIRSTKLEDSAMYFCASSVVNTEAFFGQGTRLTVV.

V gene TRBV27 combines with J gene TRBJ2-7; D possibly uses TRBD1 or TRBD2 (5 bases each). Germline V gene data show CDR1 as MNHEY and CDR2 as SMNVEV (reference sequence). The CDR3 has 14 amino acids. Trimming pared 2 bases from V and 6 bases from J, leaving 14 bases between. CDR3 residues: CASSLGIQGAEQYF. In DNA, the CDR3 is TGTGCCAGCAGTTTAGGCATTCAGGGAGCCGAGCAGTACTTC.

The J gene is TRBJ1-6, the V gene TRBV7-6; 7 bases align to TRBD1. CDR3 length equals 14 residues. V lost 4 bases and J lost 8; bases outside the gene matches: 5. Germline V gives CDR1 SGHVS, CDR2 FNYEAQ. CDR3 sequence (DNA): TGTGCCAGCAGCTACCTCAGGGGGGATTCACCCCTCCACTTT. This gives the protein CASSYLRGDSPLHF.

The chain couples TRBV27 to TRBJ2-7; 9 nucleotides agree with TRBD1. V lost 6 bases to trimming and J lost 6 bases; unmatched junction nucleotides: 6. The CDR3 totals 13 residues. Germline CDR1 MNHEY, CDR2 SMNVEV (reference sequence). This chain's CDR3 is CASSRTGGSEQYF. In DNA form, the CDR3 reads TGTGCCAGCAGCCGAACAGGGGGCAGCGAGCAGTACTTC.

This clone has more than one count but fewer than ten. The V call is TRBV28, the J call TRBJ1-1; D gene unclear. This CDR3 is 15 amino acids long. The germline CDR1 and CDR2 sequences are MDHEN and SYDVKM. Trimming left V 1 base short and J 7 bases short, with 16 bases between. Here the CDR3 reads CASSLSFGRANEAFF. The CDR3 nucleotides are TGTGCCAGCAGTTTATCCTTCGGGAGGGCAAATGAAGCTTTCTTT.

With respect to this clone: At one boundary the junction diverges from the germline segment, which might be a read error. The chain combines TRBV4-1 with TRBJ1-2; a weak D match, TRBD1 (6 bases). Germline lookup yields CDR1 MGHRA and CDR2 YSYEKL. The CDR3 has 16 amino acids. The CDR3 region is CASSQARTDSYYGYTF. For the CDR3, the DNA is TGTGCCAGCAGCCAAGCGAGGACAGATTCTTACTATGGCTACACCTTC.

The rearrangement links TRBV6-1 to TRBJ1-2; weak D call: TRBD1 (6 bases). CDR3 length: 14 amino acids. Trimming cost V 4 bases and J 6 bases, with 15 bases left between them. The germline gives CDR1 MNHNS, CDR2 SASEGT. Here the CDR3 DNA reads TGTGCCAGCAGTGTCGGGGGGCGGGGGGATGGCTACACCTTC. Amino acids: CASSVGGRGDGYTF.

V gene TRBV4-1 combines with J gene TRBJ2-3; 8 bases fit TRBD2. The CDR3 sequence is 16 residues long. The V gene end was trimmed by 3 bases and the J gene end by 1 base; junction bases not matched to a gene: 6. Germline values: CDR1 MGHRA, CDR2 YSYEKL. The CDR3: CASSHGGALGTDTQYF. The DNA of the CDR3 is TGCGCCAGCAGCCACGGGGGGGCGTTAGGCACAGATACGCAGTATTTT.

In nucleotides, the CDR3 is TGTGCCAGCAGTGAAGGGGCAGGGTACTATGGCTACACCTTC. This gives the protein CASSEGAGYYGYTF. J is TRBJ1-2 and V is TRBV2; tentatively, D is TRBD1 (5 bases). Trimming stripped 1 base from V and 3 bases from J, with 9 bases between. Germline V lookup: CDR1 SNHLY, CDR2 FYNNEI. The CDR3 loop spans 14 amino acids.

The genes are TRBV28 and TRBJ2-1; 7 bases map to TRBD1. The CDR3 extends over 15 amino acids. Germline trimming cut 5 bases from V and 7 bases from J; bases unmatched to any gene: 11. Germline loops: CDR1 MDHEN, CDR2 SYDVKM. The CDR3 sequence is CASSAMNRGWNEQFF. The CDR3 DNA is TGTGCCAGCAGTGCTATGAACAGGGGTTGGAATGAGCAGTTCTTC. The full variable domain, completed using reference TRBV28 and TRBJ2-1, is DVKVTQSSRYLVKRTGEKVFLECVQDMDHENMFWYRQDPGLGLRLIYFSYDVKMKEKGDIPEGYSVSREKKERFSLILESASTNQTSMYLCASSAMNRGWNEQFFGPGTRLTVL.

CDR3: CASRGGPEAFF. Here the CDR3 DNA reads TGTGCCAGCCGAGGGGGACCTGAAGCTTTCTTT. The rearrangement uses TRBV7-2 and TRBJ1-1; a possible D gene is TRBD1 (6 bases). CDR3 length: 11 amino acids. Germline V gene sequence: CDR1 SGHTA, CDR2 FQGNSA. V lost 8 bases and J 6 bases, leaving 10 bases between the germline ends.

This clone has more than one count but fewer than ten. The V call is TRBV5-1, the J call TRBJ2-1; 7 bases fit TRBD2. The CDR3 is made up of 14 amino acids. The trim removed 5 bases at V and 8 bases at J, leaving 10 bases unmatched. Germline V gene lookup returns CDR1 SGHRS and CDR2 YFSETQ. The CDR3 is CASRPPGGFYEQFF. CDR3 nucleotide sequence: TGCGCCAGCAGACCCCCGGGGGGTTTCTATGAGCAGTTCTTC.

This clone was detected a few times. The V gene is TRBV18, the J gene TRBJ2-1; D remains ambiguous. Germline V gene data show CDR1 as KGHSH and CDR2 as LQKENI. The CDR3 consists of 12 residues. V was cut by 8 bases and J by 10 bases, with 15 bases left in between. CDR3 sequence reads: CASTERSGEQFF. The CDR3 region has the DNA TGTGCCAGCACAGAACGCTCCGGAGAGCAGTTCTTC.